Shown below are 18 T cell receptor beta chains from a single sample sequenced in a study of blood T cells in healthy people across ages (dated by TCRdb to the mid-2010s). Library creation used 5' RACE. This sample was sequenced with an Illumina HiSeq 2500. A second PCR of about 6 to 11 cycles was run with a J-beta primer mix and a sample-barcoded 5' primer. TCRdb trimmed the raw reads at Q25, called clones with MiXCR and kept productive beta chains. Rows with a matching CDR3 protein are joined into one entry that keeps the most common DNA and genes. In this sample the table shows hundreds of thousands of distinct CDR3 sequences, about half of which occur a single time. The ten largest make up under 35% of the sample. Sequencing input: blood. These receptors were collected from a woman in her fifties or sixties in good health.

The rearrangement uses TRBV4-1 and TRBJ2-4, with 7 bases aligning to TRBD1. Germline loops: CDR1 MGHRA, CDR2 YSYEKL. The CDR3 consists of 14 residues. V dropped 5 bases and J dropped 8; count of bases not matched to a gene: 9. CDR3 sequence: CASSTPGQLDIQYF. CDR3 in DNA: TGCGCCAGCAGCACCCCGGGACAGTTGGACATTCAGTACTTC.

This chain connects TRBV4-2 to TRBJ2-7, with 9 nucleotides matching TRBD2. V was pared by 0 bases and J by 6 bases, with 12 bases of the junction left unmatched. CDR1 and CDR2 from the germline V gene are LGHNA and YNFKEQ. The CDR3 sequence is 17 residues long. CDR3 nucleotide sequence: TGTGCCAGCAGCCAAGATTTGTCTAGCGGGATGTTTCTCGAGCAGTACTTC. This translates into CASSQDLSSGMFLEQYF.

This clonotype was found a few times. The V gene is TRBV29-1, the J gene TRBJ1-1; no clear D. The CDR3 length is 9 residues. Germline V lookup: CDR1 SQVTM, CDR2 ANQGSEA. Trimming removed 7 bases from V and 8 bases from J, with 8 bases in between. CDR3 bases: TGCAGCGCTGGGAGGGAAGCTTTCTTT. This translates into CSAGREAFF.

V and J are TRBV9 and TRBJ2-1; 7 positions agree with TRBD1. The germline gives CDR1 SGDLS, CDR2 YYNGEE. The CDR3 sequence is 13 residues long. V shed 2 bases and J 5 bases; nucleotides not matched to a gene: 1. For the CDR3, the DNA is TGTGCCAGCAGCGTGGGACAGAACAATGAGCAGTTCTTC. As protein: CASSVGQNNEQFF.

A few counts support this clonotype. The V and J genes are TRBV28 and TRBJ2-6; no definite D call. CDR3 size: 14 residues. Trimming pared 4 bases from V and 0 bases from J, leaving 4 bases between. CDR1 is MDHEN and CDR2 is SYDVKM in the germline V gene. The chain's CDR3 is CASSWSSGANVLTF. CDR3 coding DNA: TGTGCCAGCAGTTGGAGCTCTGGGGCCAACGTCCTGACTTTC.

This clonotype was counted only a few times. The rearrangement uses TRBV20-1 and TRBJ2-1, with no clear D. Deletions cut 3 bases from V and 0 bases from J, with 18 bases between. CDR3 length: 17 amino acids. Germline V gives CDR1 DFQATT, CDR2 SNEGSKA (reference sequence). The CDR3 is CSASDPQLTRSYNEQFF. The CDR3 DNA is TGCAGTGCTAGCGACCCACAGTTAACCCGCTCCTACAATGAGCAGTTCTTC.

The CDR3 region has the DNA TGTGCCAGCAGTAGAGGGACAACTGGCGAGCAGTACTTC. This codes for CASSRGTTGEQYF. This chain links TRBV27 with TRBJ2-5; D possibly corresponds to TRBD1 (6 bases). The J call may be wrong; the DNA end is better matched by TRBJ2-7. Germline-derived CDR1 and CDR2 are MNHEY and SMNVEV (reference sequence). The CDR3 contains 13 residues.

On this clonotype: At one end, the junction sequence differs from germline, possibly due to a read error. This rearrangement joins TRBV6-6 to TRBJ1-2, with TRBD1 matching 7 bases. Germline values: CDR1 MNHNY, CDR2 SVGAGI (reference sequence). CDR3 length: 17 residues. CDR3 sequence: CASSSLGTASYNYGNTF. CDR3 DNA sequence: TGTGCCAGCAGTTCCTTAGGGACAGCCAGCTATAACTATGGCAACACCTTC.

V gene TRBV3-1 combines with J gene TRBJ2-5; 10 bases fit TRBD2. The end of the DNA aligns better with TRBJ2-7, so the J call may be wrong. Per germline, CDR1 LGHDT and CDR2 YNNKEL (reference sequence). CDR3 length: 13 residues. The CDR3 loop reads CASSRAGGGEQYF. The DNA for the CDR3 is TGTGCCAGCAGCCGAGCGGGAGGGGGCGAGCAGTACTTC.

The CDR3 is CASSLRGSGLFF. CDR3 nucleotide sequence: TGTGCCAGCAGCCTTCGGGGTTCTGGGCTGTTTTTT. The chain links TRBV28 to TRBJ2-2; a weak D match, TRBD2 (5 bases). CDR1 and CDR2 (germline): MDHEN, SYDVKM. V was clipped by 6 bases and J by 13 bases, with 15 bases between them. The CDR3 runs 12 residues.

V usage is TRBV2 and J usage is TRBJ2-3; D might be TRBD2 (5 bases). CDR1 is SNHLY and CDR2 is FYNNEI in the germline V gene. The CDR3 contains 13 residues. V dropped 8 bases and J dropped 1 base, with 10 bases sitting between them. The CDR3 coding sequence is TGTGCCAGCCGACGGGGTGGCACAGATACGCAGTATTTT. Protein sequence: CASRRGGTDTQYF. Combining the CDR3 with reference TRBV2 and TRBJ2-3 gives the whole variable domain EPEVTQTPSHQVTQMGQEVILRCVPISNHLYFYWYRQILGQKVEFLVSFYNNEISEKSEIFDDQFSVERPDGSNFTLKIRSTKLEDSAMYFCASRRGGTDTQYFGPGTRLTVL.

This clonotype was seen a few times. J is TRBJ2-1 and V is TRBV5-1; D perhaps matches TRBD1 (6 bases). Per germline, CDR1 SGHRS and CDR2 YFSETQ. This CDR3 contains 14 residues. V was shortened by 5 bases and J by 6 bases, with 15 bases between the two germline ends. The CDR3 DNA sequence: TGCGCCAGCAGTTATGACAGGCCCTCCAATGAGCAGTTCTTC. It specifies CASSYDRPSNEQFF.

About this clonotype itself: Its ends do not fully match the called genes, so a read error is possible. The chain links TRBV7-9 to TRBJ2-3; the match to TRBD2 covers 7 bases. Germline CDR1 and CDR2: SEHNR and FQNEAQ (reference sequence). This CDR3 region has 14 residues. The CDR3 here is CAGSLAGVLDTQYF. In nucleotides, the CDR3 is TGTGCCGGCAGCTTGGCGGGAGTGTTGGATACGCAGTATTTT.

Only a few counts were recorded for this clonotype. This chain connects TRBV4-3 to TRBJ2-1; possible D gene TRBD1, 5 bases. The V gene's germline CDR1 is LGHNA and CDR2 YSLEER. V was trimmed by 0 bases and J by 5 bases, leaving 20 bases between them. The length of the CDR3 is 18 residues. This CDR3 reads CASSQDFGLRGLNNEQFF. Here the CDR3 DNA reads TGCGCCAGCAGCCAAGATTTCGGTCTAAGGGGCTTAAACAATGAGCAGTTCTTC.

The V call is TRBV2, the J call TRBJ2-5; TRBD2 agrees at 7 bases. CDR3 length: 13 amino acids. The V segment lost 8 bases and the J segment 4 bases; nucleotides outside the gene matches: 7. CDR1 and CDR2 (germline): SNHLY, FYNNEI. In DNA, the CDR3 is TGTGCCAGCTTCCTTGGGAGGGGAGAGACCCAGTACTTC. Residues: CASFLGRGETQYF.

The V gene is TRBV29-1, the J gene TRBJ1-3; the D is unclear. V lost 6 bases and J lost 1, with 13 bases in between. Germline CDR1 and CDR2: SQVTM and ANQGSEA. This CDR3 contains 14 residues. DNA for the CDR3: TGCAGCGTCCGGACGGACGGGTCTGGAAACACCATATATTTT. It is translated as CSVRTDGSGNTIYF.

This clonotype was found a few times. The CDR3: CAISEIGRDYEQYF. The CDR3 bases are TGTGCCATCAGTGAAATTGGCAGGGACTACGAGCAGTACTTC. This chain links TRBV10-3 with TRBJ2-7, with a weak D call TRBD1 (5 bases). Germline assignment: CDR1 ENHRY and CDR2 SYGVKD. The CDR3 is 14 residues long. With 3 bases removed from V and 3 bases from J, the gap between germline ends came to 12 bases.

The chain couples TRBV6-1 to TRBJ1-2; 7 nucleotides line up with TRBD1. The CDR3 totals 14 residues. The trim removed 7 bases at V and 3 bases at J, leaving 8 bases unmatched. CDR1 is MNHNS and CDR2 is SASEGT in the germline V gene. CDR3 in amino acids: CASKFRDRYYGYTF. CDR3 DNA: TGTGCCAGCAAGTTTCGGGACAGATACTATGGCTACACCTTC.